The clone carrying this TCR beta chain is classed as medium-sized. Its antigen is not known. These data come from a study of cytomegalovirus exposure and HLA in healthy donors. The study, taken as a whole, reports: Roughly uniform depth of sequencing across donors was assumed in presence/absence analyses.

Between the trimmed V and J ends, which lost 1 base and 3 bases, there was a span of 7 bases. Germline V gives CDR1 SGHAT, CDR2 FQNNGV. The CDR3 runs to 14 residues. The PCR had 60 Vbeta and 13 Jbeta primers. Per the study methods: Later, an analysis found around 80 million unique TCR beta chains, and approximately 10 million of these were shared. Generated by immunoSEQ multiplex PCR, the TCRdb table keeps only in-frame clones and is missing some. The V and J calls and clone size are taken from that table; D and trimming were inferred from the DNA. The sample contains 120,000 to 150,000 clones, approximately 79% of which appear only once.

Sequenced sample: PBMCs. The clonotype originates from a female donor in good health and CMV-seronegative. The chain uses TRBV11-2 and TRBJ1-5; no firm D call. The CDR3 bases are TGTGCCAGCAGCTTAGGTCAGTTCAATCAGCCCCAGCATTTT. Translation gives CASSLGQFNQPQHF.